This T cell receptor (beta chain) was recorded in a study of T cell changes during pregnancy in multiple sclerosis. The method was immunoSEQ multiplex PCR; TCRdb's version includes in-frame clones alone and lacks a portion of them. Of about 28,000 clones in the sample, roughly nine tenths were seen once. The V end was cut by 3 bases, the J end by 4 bases, with 15 bases between. Germline-derived CDR1 and CDR2 are MGHRA and YSYEKL. The length of the CDR3 is 16 residues. The V call is TRBV4-1, the J call TRBJ1-4, with D maybe TRBD1 (6 bases). Here the sequenced sample was peripheral blood, taken in the first trimester of pregnancy. The receptor's source is a female donor in good health, enrolled as a control in a pregnancy study. CDR3 loop: CASSQGTGTINEKLFF. In DNA, the CDR3 is TGCGCCAGCAGCCAGGGCACCGGGACAATTAATGAAAAACTGTTTTTT.